The TCR beta chain described here comes from a study of T cells after yellow fever vaccination. Study summary: Where fractions had low cell numbers, libraries were prepared from them with the SMART-Seq v4 Ultra Low Input RNA kit.

V lost 3 bases and J lost 7; bases outside the gene matches: 10. Looked up from germline, CDR1 is SGHKS and CDR2 is YYEKEE (reference sequence). This CDR3 is 16 amino acids long. MiXCR, run by TCRdb on the 5' RACE reads, gives a single entry per CDR3 protein. The table records fewer than 350,000 distinct CDR3 sequences, approximately 4% of them present only once. Study-level points and caveats: A small proportion of clonotypes was detected in both the CD4 and CD8 compartments.

This clonotype was seen many times. Its antigen is unknown. Sequenced material: PBMCs, taken 15 days after the yellow fever booster vaccination. This chain uses TRBV5-5 with TRBJ2-2; 9 nucleotides match TRBD1. The sequence was obtained from a man between 18 and 29 years old who received the YFV17D yellow fever vaccine. CDR3 amino acids: CASSSTGTGNVGELFF. Here the CDR3 DNA reads TGTGCCAGCAGCTCTACCGGGACAGGGAATGTCGGGGAGCTGTTTTTT.